This T cell receptor (beta chain) is from a study of Ad26.COV2.S vaccination and SARS-CoV-2 variants. Profiling relied on immunoSEQ multiplex PCR, and the TCRdb table lists in-frame clones only, not all of them. The sample carries more than 300,000 clones, about 85% recorded once. On this clone: Its specificity is not known.

Study conclusions and caveats: Spike-specific CD8+ and CD4+ T cell responses reportedly showed substantial breadth after vaccination.

Sample treatment: over 15 received Ad26.COV2.S at low or high dose, single or two shots; 5 received placebo; per-sample allocation not given. On day 63 after the first injection, vaccine and placebo recipients gave samples. This CDR3 spans 15 amino acids. Germline V gives CDR1 SGHTA, CDR2 FQGTGA. V was cut by 2 bases and J by 1 base, with 11 bases left in between. This sequence was found in a person aged 18-60 years who received the Ad26.COV2.S COVID-19 vaccine or a placebo. The chain recombines TRBV7-3 with TRBJ2-5, with D unclear. Sequences were derived from peripheral blood, sampled in a trial of Ad26.COV2.S vaccine versus placebo. The CDR3 DNA is TGTGCCAGCAGCTTATGGGCCGGTGGCCAAGAGACCCAGTACTTC. Translated, it gives CASSLWAGGQETQYF. Looking up the rest from reference TRBV7-3 and TRBJ2-5 gives the full variable domain: GAGVSQTPSNKVTEKGKYVELRCDPISGHTALYWYRQSLGQGPEFLIYFQGTGAADDSGLPNDRFFAVRPEGSVSTLKIQRTERGDSAVYLCASSLWAGGQETQYFGPGTRLLVL.